Below, one T cell receptor (beta chain) is given with its context. Its antigen is unidentified. Here immunoSEQ multiplex PCR was the method, and the copy in TCRdb shows in-frame clones only, minus some. The sample lists tens of thousands of clones, roughly nine tenths occurring once. The sample comes from a study of T cells in localized non-small cell lung cancer. The study, taken as a whole, reports: Increased T cell density in blood showed an association with longer overall survival. Clonality of T cells reached its maximum in uninvolved adjacent lung, surpassing tumor. For the top 100 tumor clones, a median around 55 also appeared in adjacent lung.

The length of the CDR3 is 13 residues. V gave up 5 bases and J gave up 3 bases, with 10 bases separating them. Germline V lookup: CDR1 SNHLY, CDR2 FYNNEI. The chain joins TRBV2 to TRBJ1-1; D unresolved. This specimen consisted of PBMCs, obtained before any cancer treatment. This receptor was taken from a man aged 35-69 years with stage II lung adenocarcinoma. DNA for the CDR3: TGTGCCAGCAGTCTTCGAAAGGACACTGAAGCTTTCTTT. Translated, it gives CASSLRKDTEAFF.